This T cell receptor beta chain was identified in a study of cytomegalovirus exposure and HLA in healthy donors. Vbeta (60) and Jbeta (13) primers were used in the PCR. Measured with immunoSEQ multiplex PCR; TCRdb has only the in-frame clones, and not every one. The sample lists 72,000 or so clones; approximately 77% were seen once. Study-level results: Indistinguishable V segments, including TRBV6-2 and TRBV6-3, were excluded.

In the case of this clone: The antigen is undetermined.

V was clipped by 0 bases and J by 1 base, with 13 bases between them. The CDR3 totals 16 residues. From germline, CDR1 is SGHRS and CDR2 YFSETQ. This chain uses TRBV5-1 with TRBJ1-1; D gene uncertain. The sequenced sample was PBMCs. The TCR comes from a woman aged 25 to 39 in good health and CMV-seropositive. CDR3 sequence (DNA): TGCGCCAGCAGCTTGGCCGGAGGCAGGCCGAACACTGAAGCTTTCTTT. Its protein product is CASSLAGGRPNTEAFF. Using reference TRBV5-1 and TRBJ1-1 for the parts outside the CDR3, the full variable domain is KAGVTQTPRYLIKTRGQQVTLSCSPISGHRSVSWYQQTPGQGLQFLFEYFSETQRNKGNFPGRFSGRQFSNSRSEMNVSTLELGDSALYLCASSLAGGRPNTEAFFGQGTRLTVV.